The subject of this entry is one T cell receptor (beta chain). Its antigen is unidentified. Sequencing was performed with immunoSEQ multiplex PCR; in TCRdb, only in-frame clones are kept and a portion is missing. Of around 1 million clones listed, 60% to 85% were seen once; the top ten hold approximately 1.5%. V lost 9 bases, J lost 5 bases, and 4 bases stayed unmatched. The V gene's germline CDR1 is LNHNV and CDR2 YYDKDF (reference sequence). The CDR3 covers 13 residues. The data derive from a study of shared clonotypes between healthy human individuals. Study findings and constraints: Researchers sampled only blood; tissue repertoires likely differ.

What was sequenced was memory CD4+ T cells sorted from blood. The sample's subset: CD45RA-negative fraction. The TCR comes from a man younger than 35 in good health. This chain links TRBV15 with TRBJ1-6; 7 bases map to TRBD1. This CDR3 is CATTGQDNSPLHF. The CDR3 DNA reads as TGTGCCACTACTGGACAGGATAATTCACCCCTCCACTTT.